This entry is about one T cell receptor (beta chain). Trimming took 5 bases from V and 2 from J, leaving 16 bases between them. The germline V gene has CDR1 SEHNR and CDR2 FQNEAQ (reference sequence). The CDR3 runs to 15 residues. The data originate from a study of OX40 agonist ivuxolimab in advanced cancers. Background on the study: Patients took ivuxolimab, an agonistic anti-OX40 (CD134) antibody. Three patients, one with hepatocellular carcinoma and two with cutaneous melanoma, responded partially.

If patients had autoimmune disease history or systemic immunosuppression, they were excluded. TCRdb's table, derived via immunoSEQ multiplex PCR, lists solely in-frame clones and lacks some. The sample holds 45,000 to 60,000 clones, 88% seen once. The receptor comes from an adult with an advanced solid tumor such as melanoma, head and neck, liver or kidney cancer. The source material was CD4+ or CD8+ T cells sorted from blood, sampled in a trial of the OX40 agonist ivuxolimab. The chain has TRBV7-9 and TRBJ2-7; D is perhaps TRBD1 or TRBD2 (5 bases each). The CDR3 region has the DNA TGTGCCAGCAGCAACCGGGACGCCGGAACCTACGAGCAGTACTTC. Translating it yields CASSNRDAGTYEQYF.